This T cell receptor (beta chain) was observed in a study of metastatic and nonmetastatic thyroid tumors. Study-level background: From malignant and benign thyroid patients, repertoires in blood and in tumor or nodule tissue were compared.

In this sample, this clone is medium-sized. What it binds is unknown. TCRdb re-processed the PCR reads through MiXCR. The sample holds 7,800 or so clones; approximately 18% are singletons and the top ten take over 7.5%. The study's findings and limits: Malignant tumors reportedly showed significantly higher TCR beta diversity than benign nodules in both blood and tumor.

This CDR3 is built from 14 residues. CDR1 and CDR2 from the germline V gene are SGHRS and YFSETQ. With 0 bases removed from V and 6 bases from J, the gap between germline ends came to 11 bases. Every patient underwent thyroid surgery untreated. The rearrangement joins TRBV5-1 to TRBJ2-3, with TRBD2 as a possible D gene (6 bases). The sequence derives from a female donor with papillary thyroid cancer or a benign thyroid nodule (not recorded which). Some clones in this sample may be carry-over from other donors' samples. Sequenced material: adjacent normal tissue. The CDR3 coding sequence is TGCGCCAGCAGCTTGGGGAGGGGCCCGGATACGCAGTATTTT. As protein: CASSLGRGPDTQYF.